Given below is one T cell receptor (beta chain) in context. Its specificity is not known. The CDR3 is 17 residues long. From germline, CDR1 is ENHRY and CDR2 SYGVKD. V trimming: 7 bases; J trimming: 5 bases; junction bases outside the gene matches: 15. The source of the sample is a study of T cell responses to AZD1222 COVID-19 vaccine. Study-level points and caveats: CD4 TCRs covered the whole spike, strongest at regions 160-218 and 743-854. The sample set comprised mostly white British donors with more females, and clonal diversity was possibly underestimated.

TCRdb's copy holds only in-frame clones and misses some; the assay was immunoSEQ multiplex PCR. This table holds approximately 140,000 clones, 80% to 95% found once. This sequence was found in an adult in good health. This specimen consisted of peripheral blood, obtained on day 0 of AZD1222 vaccination. The chain uses TRBV10-3 and TRBJ2-1; 9 bases fit TRBD2. This CDR3 is CAIMRQGREGPNNEQFF. The CDR3 DNA is TGTGCCATCATGAGGCAAGGGCGGGAGGGCCCAAACAATGAGCAGTTCTTC.